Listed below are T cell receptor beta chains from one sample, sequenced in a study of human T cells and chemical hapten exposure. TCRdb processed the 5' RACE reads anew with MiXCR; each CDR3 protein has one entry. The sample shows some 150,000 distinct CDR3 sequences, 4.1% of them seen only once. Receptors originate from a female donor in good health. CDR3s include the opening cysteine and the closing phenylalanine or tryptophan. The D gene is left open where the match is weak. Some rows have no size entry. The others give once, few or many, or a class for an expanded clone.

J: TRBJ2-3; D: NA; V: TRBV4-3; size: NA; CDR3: CASSQVLNTDTQYF; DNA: TGCGCCAGCAGCCAGGTACTTAACACAGATACGCAGTATTTT
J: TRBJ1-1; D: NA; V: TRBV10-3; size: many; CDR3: CAINVAGIPNTEAFF; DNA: TGTGCCATCAACGTCGCCGGCATTCCGAACACTGAAGCTTTCTTT
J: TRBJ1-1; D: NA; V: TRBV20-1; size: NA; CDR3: CSASPAGRTVNTEAFF; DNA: TGCAGTGCCTCCCCGGCCGGGCGAACGGTGAACACTGAAGCTTTCTTT
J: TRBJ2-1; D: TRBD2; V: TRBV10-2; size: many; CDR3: CASSEGSSGGEQFF; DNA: TGCGCCAGCAGTGAAGGGAGTAGCGGGGGGGAGCAGTTCTTC
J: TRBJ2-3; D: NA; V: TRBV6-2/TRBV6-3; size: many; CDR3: CASSNTRGPTDTQYF; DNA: TGTGCCAGCAGTAACACTAGGGGCCCCACAGATACGCAGTATTTT
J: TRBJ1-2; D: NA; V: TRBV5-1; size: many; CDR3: CASSSGPNYGYTF; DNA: TGCGCCAGCAGCTCAGGACCCAACTATGGCTACACCTTC
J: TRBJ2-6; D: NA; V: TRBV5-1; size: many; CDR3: CASSLGRLSGANVLTF; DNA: TGCGCCAGCAGCTTAGGACGCCTCTCTGGGGCCAACGTCCTGACTTTC
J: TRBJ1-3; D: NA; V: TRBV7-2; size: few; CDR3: CASSVVGWSSGNTIYF; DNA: TGTGCCAGCAGCGTCGTCGGCTGGAGCTCTGGAAACACCATATATTTT
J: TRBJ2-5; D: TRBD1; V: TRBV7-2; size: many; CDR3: CASSVLTGSFQETQYF; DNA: TGTGCCAGCAGCGTATTGACAGGGAGCTTTCAAGAGACCCAGTACTTC
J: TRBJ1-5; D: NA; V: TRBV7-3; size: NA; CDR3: CASSSRYWQEQYSNQPQHF; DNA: TGTGCCAGCAGCTCCCGTTATTGGCAGGAACAATATAGCAATCAGCCCCAGCATTTT
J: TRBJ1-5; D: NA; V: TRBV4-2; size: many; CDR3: CASSQDGRSQPQHF; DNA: TGTGCCAGCAGCCAAGATGGTCGGAGCCAGCCCCAGCATTTT
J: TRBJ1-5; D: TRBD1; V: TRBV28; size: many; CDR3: CASSLTGGYQPQHF; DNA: TGTGCCAGCAGTTTAACAGGGGGCTACCAGCCCCAGCATTTT
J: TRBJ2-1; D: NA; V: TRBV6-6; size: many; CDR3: CASSYSIMTGSSYNEQFF; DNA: TGTGCCAGCAGTTACTCGATCATGACGGGGAGCTCCTACAATGAGCAGTTCTTC
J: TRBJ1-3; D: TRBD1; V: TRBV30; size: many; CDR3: CAWSTGGSGNTIYF; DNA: TGTGCCTGGAGTACAGGGGGCAGTGGAAACACCATATATTTT
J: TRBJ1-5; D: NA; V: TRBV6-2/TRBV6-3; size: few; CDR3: CASSGRVNQPQHF; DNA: TGTGCCAGCAGCGGTAGGGTGAATCAGCCCCAGCATTTT
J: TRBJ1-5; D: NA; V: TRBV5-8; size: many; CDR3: CASSFLSPQPQHF; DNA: TGTGCCAGCAGCTTTTTGTCCCCCCAGCCCCAGCATTTT
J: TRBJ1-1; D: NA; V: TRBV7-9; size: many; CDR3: CASSLVGRENEAFF; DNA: TGTGCCAGCAGCTTAGTTGGCAGGGAGAATGAAGCTTTCTTT
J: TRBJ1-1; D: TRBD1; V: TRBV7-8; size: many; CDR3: CASSPRDRGREAFF; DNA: TGTGCCAGCAGCCCGCGGGACAGGGGGCGTGAAGCTTTCTTT
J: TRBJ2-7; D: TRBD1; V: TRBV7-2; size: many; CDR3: CASSLDRQGPPGEQYF; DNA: TGTGCCAGCAGCTTAGATAGACAGGGGCCCCCCGGAGAGCAGTACTTC
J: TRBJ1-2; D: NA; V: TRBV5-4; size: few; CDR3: CASSFYAGYTF; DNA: TGTGCCAGCAGCTTTTACGCGGGCTACACCTTC
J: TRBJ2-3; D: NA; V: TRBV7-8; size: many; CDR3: CASSLGWGWTDTQYF; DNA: TGTGCCAGCAGCTTAGGGTGGGGGTGGACAGATACGCAGTATTTC
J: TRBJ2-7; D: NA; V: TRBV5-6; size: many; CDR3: CASSLDVRPYEQYF; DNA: TGTGCCAGCAGCTTGGATGTCAGACCCTACGAGCAGTACTTC
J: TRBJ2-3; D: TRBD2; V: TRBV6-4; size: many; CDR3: CASSDSETSGGGTDTQYF; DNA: TGTGCCAGCAGTGACTCAGAGACTAGCGGGGGAGGCACAGATACGCAGTATTTT
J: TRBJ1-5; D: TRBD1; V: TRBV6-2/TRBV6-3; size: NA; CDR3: CASSYSARGLNQPQHF; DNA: TGTGCCAGCAGTTACTCGGCCAGGGGGCTCAATCAGCCCCAGCATTTT
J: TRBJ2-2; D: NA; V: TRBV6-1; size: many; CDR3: CASALTGELFF; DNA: TGTGCCAGCGCATTGACCGGGGAGCTGTTTTTT
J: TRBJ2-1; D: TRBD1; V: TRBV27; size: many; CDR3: CASRQGWPGNEQFF; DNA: TGTGCCAGCAGACAGGGGTGGCCGGGCAATGAGCAGTTCTTC
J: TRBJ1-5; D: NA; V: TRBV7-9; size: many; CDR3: CASSPLGSSNQPQHF; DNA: TGTGCCAGCAGCCCCCTAGGGTCTAGCAATCAGCCCCAGCATTTT
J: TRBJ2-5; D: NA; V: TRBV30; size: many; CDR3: CAWSSYGETQYF; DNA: TGTGCCTGGAGTAGTTATGGGGAGACCCAGTACTTC
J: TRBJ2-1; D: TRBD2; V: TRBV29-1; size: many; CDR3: CSVGGLAGGHSYNEQFF; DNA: TGCAGCGTTGGGGGACTAGCGGGGGGGCACTCCTACAATGAGCAGTTCTTC
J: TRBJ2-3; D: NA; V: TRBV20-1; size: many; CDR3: CSAQIVDTQYF; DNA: TGCAGTGCTCAGATCGTCGATACGCAGTATTTT
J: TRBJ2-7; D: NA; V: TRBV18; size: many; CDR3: CASSQSTGYEQYF; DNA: TGTGCCAGCTCACAATCAACAGGGTACGAGCAGTACTTC
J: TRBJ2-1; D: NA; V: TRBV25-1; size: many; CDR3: CASSDTSNEQFF; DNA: TGTGCCAGCAGTGATACTAGCAATGAGCAGTTCTTC
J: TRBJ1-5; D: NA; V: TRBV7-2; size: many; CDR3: CASSLLFKANQPQHF; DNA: TGTGCCAGCAGCTTATTATTTAAGGCGAATCAGCCCCAGCATTTT
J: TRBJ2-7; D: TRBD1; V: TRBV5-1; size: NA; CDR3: CASSLGDSGSYEQYF; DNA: TGCGCCAGCAGCTTGGGGGACAGTGGTTCCTACGAGCAGTACTTC
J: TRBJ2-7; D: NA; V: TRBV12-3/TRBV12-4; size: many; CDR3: CASSSQGWEQYF; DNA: TGTGCCAGCAGTTCACAGGGTTGGGAGCAGTACTTC
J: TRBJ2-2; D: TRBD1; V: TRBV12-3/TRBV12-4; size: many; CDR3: CASSGQGAINTGELFF; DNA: TGTGCCAGCAGTGGACAGGGGGCGATCAACACCGGGGAGCTGTTTTTT
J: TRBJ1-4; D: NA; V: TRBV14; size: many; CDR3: CASSQDAGLNEKLFF; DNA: TGTGCCAGCAGCCAAGATGCAGGGCTAAATGAAAAACTGTTTTTT
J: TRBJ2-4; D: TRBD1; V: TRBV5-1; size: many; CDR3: CASSYPRQGPQNIQYF; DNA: TGCGCCAGCAGCTACCCAAGACAGGGCCCACAAAACATTCAGTACTTC
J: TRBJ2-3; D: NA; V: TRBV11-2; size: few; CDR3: CASSLAGGLGTDTQYF; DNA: TGTGCCAGCAGCCTAGCTGGGGGCCTTGGTACAGATACGCAGTATTTT
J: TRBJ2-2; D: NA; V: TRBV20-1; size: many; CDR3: CSAAHWRPGVTGELFF; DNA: TGCAGTGCCGCCCATTGGCGCCCAGGGGTCACCGGGGAGCTGTTTTTT
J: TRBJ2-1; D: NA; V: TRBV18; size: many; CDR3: CASSGQNDNEQFF; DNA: TGTGCCAGCTCCGGACAGAACGACAATGAGCAGTTCTTC
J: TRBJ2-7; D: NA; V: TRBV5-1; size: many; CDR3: CASSLDVTTPGQYF; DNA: TGCGCCAGCAGCTTGGATGTCACTACCCCCGGGCAGTACTTC
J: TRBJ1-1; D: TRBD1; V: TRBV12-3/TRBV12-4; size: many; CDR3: CASSPGQILGTEAFF; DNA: TGTGCCAGCAGCCCGGGACAGATATTGGGGACTGAAGCTTTCTTT
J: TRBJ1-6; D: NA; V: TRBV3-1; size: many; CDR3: CASSPSSGENSPLHF; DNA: TGTGCCAGCAGCCCGTCCTCGGGTGAGAATTCACCCCTCCACTTT
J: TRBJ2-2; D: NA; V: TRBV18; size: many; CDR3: CASSPRVDGELFF; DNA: TGTGCCAGCTCACCACGGGTGGACGGGGAGCTGTTTTTT
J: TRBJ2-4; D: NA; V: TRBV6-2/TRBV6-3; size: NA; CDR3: CASSYFRANIQYF; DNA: TGTGCCAGCAGTTACTTCAGAGCAAACATTCAGTACTTC